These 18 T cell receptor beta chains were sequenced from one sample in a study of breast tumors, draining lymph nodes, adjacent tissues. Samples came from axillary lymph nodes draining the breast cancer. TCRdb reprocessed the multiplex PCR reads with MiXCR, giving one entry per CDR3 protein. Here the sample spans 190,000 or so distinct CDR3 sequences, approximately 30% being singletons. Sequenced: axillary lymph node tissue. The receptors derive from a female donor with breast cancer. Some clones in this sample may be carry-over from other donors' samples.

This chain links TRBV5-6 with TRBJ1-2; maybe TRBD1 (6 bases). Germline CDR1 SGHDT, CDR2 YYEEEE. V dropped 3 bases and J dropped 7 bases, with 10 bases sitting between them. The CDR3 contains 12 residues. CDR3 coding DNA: TGTGCCAGCAGCTCGGGGGGCTCTGGCTACACCTTC. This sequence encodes CASSSGGSGYTF.

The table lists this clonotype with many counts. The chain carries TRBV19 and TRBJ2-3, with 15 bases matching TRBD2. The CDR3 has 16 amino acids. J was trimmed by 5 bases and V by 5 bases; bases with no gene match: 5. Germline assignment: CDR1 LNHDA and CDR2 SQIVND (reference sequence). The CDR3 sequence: CASSSGTSGRRDTQYF. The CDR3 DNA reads TGTGCCAGTAGTTCAGGGACTAGCGGGAGGAGAGATACGCAGTATTTT.

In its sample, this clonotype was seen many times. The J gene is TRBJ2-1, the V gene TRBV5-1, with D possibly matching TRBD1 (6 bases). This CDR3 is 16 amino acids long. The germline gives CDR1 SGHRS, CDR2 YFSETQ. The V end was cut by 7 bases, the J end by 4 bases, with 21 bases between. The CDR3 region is CASGPAGTSAYNEQFF. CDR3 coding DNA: TGCGCCAGCGGCCCCGCCGGGACATCCGCTTACAATGAGCAGTTCTTC.

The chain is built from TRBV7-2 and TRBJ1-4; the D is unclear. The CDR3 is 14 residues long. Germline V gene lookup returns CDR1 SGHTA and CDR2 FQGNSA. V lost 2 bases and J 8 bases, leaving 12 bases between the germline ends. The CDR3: CASSLQTGKEKLFF. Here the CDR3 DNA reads TGTGCCAGCAGCTTACAAACCGGGAAGGAAAAACTGTTTTTT.

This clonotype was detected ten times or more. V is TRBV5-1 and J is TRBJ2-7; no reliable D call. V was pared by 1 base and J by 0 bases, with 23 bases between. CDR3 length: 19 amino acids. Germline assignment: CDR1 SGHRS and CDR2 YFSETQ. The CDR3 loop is CASSLRSPALTESSYEQYF. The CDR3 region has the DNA TGCGCCAGCAGCTTGCGAAGCCCAGCCTTGACCGAGAGCTCCTACGAGCAGTACTTC.

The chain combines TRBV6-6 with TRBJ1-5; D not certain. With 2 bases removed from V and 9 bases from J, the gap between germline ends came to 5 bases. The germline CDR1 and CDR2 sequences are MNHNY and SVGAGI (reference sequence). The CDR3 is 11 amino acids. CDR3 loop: CASSYGRPQHF. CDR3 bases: TGTGCCAGCAGTTACGGGCGGCCCCAGCATTTT.

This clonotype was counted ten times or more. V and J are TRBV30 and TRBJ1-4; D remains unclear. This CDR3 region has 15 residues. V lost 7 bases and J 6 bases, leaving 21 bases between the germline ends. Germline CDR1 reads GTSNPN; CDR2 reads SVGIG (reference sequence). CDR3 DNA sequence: TGTGCCTCATCAAACCGGGCCCTCGCTGATGAAAAACTGTTTTTT. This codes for CASSNRALADEKLFF.

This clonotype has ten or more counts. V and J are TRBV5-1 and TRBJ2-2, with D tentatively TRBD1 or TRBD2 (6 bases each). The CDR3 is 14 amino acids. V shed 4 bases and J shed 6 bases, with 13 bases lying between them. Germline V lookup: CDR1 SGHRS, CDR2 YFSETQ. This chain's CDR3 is CASSTSGAAGELFF. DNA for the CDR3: TGCGCCAGCAGCACGTCGGGGGCAGCCGGGGAGCTGTTTTTT. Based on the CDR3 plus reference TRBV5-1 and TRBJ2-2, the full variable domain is KAGVTQTPRYLIKTRGQQVTLSCSPISGHRSVSWYQQTPGQGLQFLFEYFSETQRNKGNFPGRFSGRQFSNSRSEMNVSTLELGDSALYLCASSTSGAAGELFFGEGSRLTVL.

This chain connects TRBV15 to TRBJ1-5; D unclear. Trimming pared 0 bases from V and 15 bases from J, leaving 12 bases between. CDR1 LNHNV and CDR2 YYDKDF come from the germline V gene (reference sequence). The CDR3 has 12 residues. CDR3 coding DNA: TGTGCCACCAGCAGAGACGATCAGCCTCGGCATTTT. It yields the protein CATSRDDQPRHF.

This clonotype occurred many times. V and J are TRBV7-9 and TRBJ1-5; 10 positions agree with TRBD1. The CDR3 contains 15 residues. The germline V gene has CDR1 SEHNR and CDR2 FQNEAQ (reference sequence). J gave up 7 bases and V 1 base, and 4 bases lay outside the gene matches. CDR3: CASSLETGGSQPQHF. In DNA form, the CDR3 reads TGTGCCAGCAGCTTAGAGACAGGGGGCTCCCAGCCCCAGCATTTT.

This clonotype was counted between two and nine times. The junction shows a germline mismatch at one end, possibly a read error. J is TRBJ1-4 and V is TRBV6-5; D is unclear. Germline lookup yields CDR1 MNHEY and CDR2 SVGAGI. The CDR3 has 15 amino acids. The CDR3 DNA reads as TGTGCCAGCAGTCACTCGACTTCGGGAGGGGAAAAACTGTTTTTT. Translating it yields CASSHSTSGGEKLFF.

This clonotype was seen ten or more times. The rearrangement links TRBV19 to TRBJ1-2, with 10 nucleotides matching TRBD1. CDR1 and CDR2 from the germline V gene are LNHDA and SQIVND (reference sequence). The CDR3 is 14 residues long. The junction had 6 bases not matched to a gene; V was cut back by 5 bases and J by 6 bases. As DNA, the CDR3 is TGTGCCAGTAGTGACCTGACAGGGGGCGATGGCTACACCTTC. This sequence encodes CASSDLTGGDGYTF.

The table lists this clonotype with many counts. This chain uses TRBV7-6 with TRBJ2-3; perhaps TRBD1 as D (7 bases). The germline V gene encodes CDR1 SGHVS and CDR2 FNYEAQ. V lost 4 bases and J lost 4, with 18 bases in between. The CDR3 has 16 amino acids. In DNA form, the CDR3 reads TGTGCCAGCAGCTCCGGGGTGGCAGGGGGGCCAGATACGCAGTATTTT. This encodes CASSSGVAGGPDTQYF.

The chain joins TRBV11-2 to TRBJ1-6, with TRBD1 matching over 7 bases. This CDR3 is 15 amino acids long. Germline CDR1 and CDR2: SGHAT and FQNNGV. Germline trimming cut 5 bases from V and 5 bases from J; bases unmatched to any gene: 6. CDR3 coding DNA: TGTGCCAGCAGCCTCCGGGGACAGAATAATTCACCCCTCCACTTT. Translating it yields CASSLRGQNNSPLHF. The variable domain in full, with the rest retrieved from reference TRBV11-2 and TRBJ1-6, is EAGVAQSPRYKIIEKRQSVAFWCNPISGHATLYWYQQILGQGPKLLIQFQNNGVVDDSQLPKDRFSAERLKGVDSTLKIQPAKLEDSAVYLCASSLRGQNNSPLHFGNGTRLTVT.

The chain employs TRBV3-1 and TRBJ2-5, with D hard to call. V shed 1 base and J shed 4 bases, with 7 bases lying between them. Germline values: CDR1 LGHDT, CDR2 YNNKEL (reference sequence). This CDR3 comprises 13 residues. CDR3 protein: CASSQVGGETQYF. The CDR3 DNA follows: TGTGCCAGCAGCCAAGTTGGCGGAGAGACCCAGTACTTC.

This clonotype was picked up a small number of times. CDR3: CASSLLIPGQGSYEQYF. The CDR3 coding sequence is TGTGCCAGCAGTTTATTGATCCCGGGACAGGGGTCCTACGAGCAGTACTTC. This chain links TRBV27 with TRBJ2-7, with TRBD1 identical over 10 bases. With 1 base clipped from V and 1 base from J, the junction kept 7 bases outside the gene matches. Germline V lookup: CDR1 MNHEY, CDR2 SMNVEV (reference sequence). This CDR3 is 17 amino acids long.

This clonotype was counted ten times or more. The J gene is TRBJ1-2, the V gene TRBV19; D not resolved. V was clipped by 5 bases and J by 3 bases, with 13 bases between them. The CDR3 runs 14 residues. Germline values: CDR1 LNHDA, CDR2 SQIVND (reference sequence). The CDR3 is CASSSRGGYYGYTF. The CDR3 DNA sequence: TGTGCCAGTAGTTCCCGAGGCGGCTACTATGGCTACACCTTC.

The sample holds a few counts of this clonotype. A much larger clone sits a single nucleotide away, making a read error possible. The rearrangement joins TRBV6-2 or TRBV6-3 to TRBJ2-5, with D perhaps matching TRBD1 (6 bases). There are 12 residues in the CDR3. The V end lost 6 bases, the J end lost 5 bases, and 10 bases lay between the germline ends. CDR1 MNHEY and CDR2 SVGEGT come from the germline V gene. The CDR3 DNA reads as TGTGCCAGCAGGCATCAGGGGGAGACCCAGTACTTC. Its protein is CASRHQGETQYF.